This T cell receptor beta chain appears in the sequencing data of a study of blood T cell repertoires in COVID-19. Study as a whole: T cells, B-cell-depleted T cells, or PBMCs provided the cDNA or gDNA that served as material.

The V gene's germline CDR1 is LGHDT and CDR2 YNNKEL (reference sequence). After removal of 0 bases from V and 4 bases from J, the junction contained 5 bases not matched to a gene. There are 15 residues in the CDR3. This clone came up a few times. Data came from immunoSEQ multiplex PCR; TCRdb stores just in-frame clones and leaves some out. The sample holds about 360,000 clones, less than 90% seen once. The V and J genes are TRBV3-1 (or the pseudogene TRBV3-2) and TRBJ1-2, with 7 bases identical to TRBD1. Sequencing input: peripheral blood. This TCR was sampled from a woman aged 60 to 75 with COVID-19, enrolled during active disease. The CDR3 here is CASSQDSAGGYGYTF. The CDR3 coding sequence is TGTGCCAGCAGCCAAGATTCGGCAGGGGGCTATGGCTACACCTTC.